The entry below gives a single TCR beta chain sequence along with its context. Its antigen is unknown. Naive-designated CD8 cells lacked CD45RO, were positively enriched for CCR7, and omitted terminally differentiated effector memory CD45RA+ cells. Trimming removed 1 base from V and 6 bases from J, with 16 bases in between. The CDR3 contains 16 residues. Germline loops: CDR1 SGHVS, CDR2 FQNEAQ. This entry belongs to a study of shared clonotypes between healthy human individuals. The overall study: Ranging from 18 to 49 in age, donors were a couple of women and a few men. Study results and caveats: A handful of donors showed sharing of roughly 5% of naive CD4 clonotypes. Naive subsets typically showed greater estimated richness than memory subsets. Although depth was large, rarefaction showed that sequencing of the sorted subsets was incomplete.

The assay was immunoSEQ multiplex PCR, and TCRdb's table has in-frame clones only and misses some. The repertoire holds around 2,000,000 clones, with about 95% as singletons. The TCR sequence derives from a man between 18 and 29 years old in good health. The chain has TRBV7-8 and TRBJ2-4, with D perhaps assigned TRBD1 or TRBD2 (5 bases each). Sample: naive CD8+ T cells sorted from blood. The CDR3 is CASSLGGRDVRNIQYF. CDR3 DNA sequence: TGTGCCAGCAGCTTAGGCGGTAGGGACGTTAGAAACATTCAGTACTTC.